The present TCR beta chain was sequenced within a study of blood T cell repertoires in COVID-19. Looking at the study overall: T cells, B-cell-depleted T cells, or PBMCs supplied cDNA or gDNA.

In the original workflow: Reference gene primer amplification in the assay estimated nucleated cell counts. Using immunoSEQ multiplex PCR, the repertoire was profiled, and TCRdb retains in-frame clones only, with some absent. The V and J calls and clone size are taken from that table; D and trimming were inferred from the DNA. The sample has under 550,000 clones; about 90% are singletons. The CDR3 runs to 12 residues. Germline V gives CDR1 SGHTA, CDR2 FQGNSA. The trim removed 5 bases at V and 11 bases at J, leaving 5 bases unmatched. The chain recombines TRBV7-2 with TRBJ2-5; 10 positions match TRBD2. The material sequenced was peripheral blood. The sequence was collected from a man aged 18 to 35 with COVID-19, enrolled during active disease. DNA of the CDR3: TGTGCCAGCAGCCCGGGACTAGCGAGGCAGTACTTC. This codes for CASSPGLARQYF.